This TCR beta chain was sequenced for a study of OX40 agonist ivuxolimab in advanced cancers. Study-level background: Partial responses occurred in three patients (one hepatocellular carcinoma, two cutaneous melanoma).

This clone came up once. Looked up from germline, CDR1 is KGHSH and CDR2 is LQKENI. The germline V and J ends were trimmed by 4 bases and 5 bases, with 17 bases remaining between them. The CDR3 spans 15 residues. Baseline, cycle 4 day 1, and cycle 7 day 1 were the blood sampling points. Generated by immunoSEQ multiplex PCR, the TCRdb table keeps only in-frame clones and is missing some. Among over 40,000 clones, approximately 84% were seen once, and the ten largest hold about 4.5%. Sequenced here: CD4+ or CD8+ T cells sorted from blood, sampled in a trial of the OX40 agonist ivuxolimab. This chain uses TRBV18 with TRBJ1-2; D might be TRBD1 (6 bases). The clonotype originates from an adult with an advanced solid tumor such as melanoma, head and neck, liver or kidney cancer. CDR3: CASSLNRENGYGYTF. The DNA for the CDR3 is TGTGCCAGCTCACTGAACAGGGAAAATGGATATGGCTACACCTTC. Filled out from reference TRBV18 and TRBJ1-2, the complete variable domain reads NAGVMQNPRHLVRRRGQEARLRCSPMKGHSHVYWYRQLPEEGLKFMVYLQKENIIDESGMPKERFSAEFPKEGPSILRIQQVVRGDSAAYFCASSLNRENGYGYTFGSGTRLTVV.